This T cell receptor beta chain was captured by sequencing in a study of shared clonotypes between healthy human individuals. Study-level background: Those who served as donors were a couple of women and a few men between the ages of 18 and 49.

The CDR3 extends over 15 amino acids. Germline CDR1 is LGHNA and CDR2 is YNFKEQ. V shed 3 bases and J shed 5 bases, with 16 bases lying between them. Every unsorted PBMC PCR replicate was loaded with about 290 ng DNA, around 30,000 T cell genomes. How the authors handled the data: ImmunoSEQ yielded junction-only sequences lacking quality scores, so filtering differed. TCRdb's copy holds only in-frame clones and misses some; the assay was immunoSEQ multiplex PCR. That table gives V, J and clone size, and the DNA gave D and trimming. The table shows nearly 500,000 clones, with approximately 80% occurring only once.

The sequenced sample was PBMCs. The receptor was isolated from a woman aged 40 to 50 in good health. Some clones in this sample may be carry-over from other donors' samples. V is TRBV4-2 and J is TRBJ1-1; weak D call: TRBD1 (6 bases). CDR3 bases: TGTGCCAGCAGCCAGGCCGGGGGGGCGCAAACTGAAGCTTTCTTT. Translating it yields CASSQAGGAQTEAFF.